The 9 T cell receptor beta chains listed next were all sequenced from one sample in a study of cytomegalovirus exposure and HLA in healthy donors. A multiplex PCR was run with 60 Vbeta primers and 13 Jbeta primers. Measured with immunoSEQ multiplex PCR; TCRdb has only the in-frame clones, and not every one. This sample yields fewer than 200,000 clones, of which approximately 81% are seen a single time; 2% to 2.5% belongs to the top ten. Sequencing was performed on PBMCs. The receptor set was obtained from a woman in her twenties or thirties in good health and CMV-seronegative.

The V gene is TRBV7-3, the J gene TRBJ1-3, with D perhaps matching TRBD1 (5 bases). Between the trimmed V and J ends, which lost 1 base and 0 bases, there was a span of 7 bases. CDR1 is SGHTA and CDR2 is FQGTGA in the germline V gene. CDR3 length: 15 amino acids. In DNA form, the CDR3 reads TGTGCCAGCAGCTTAAAACAGGACTCTGGAAACACCATATATTTT. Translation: CASSLKQDSGNTIYF.

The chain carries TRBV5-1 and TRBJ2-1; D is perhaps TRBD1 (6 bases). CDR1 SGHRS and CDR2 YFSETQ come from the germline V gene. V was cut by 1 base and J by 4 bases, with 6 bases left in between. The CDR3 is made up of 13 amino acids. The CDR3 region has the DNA TGCGCCAGCAGCTTGCAGGGGTACAATGAGCAGTTCTTC. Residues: CASSLQGYNEQFF.

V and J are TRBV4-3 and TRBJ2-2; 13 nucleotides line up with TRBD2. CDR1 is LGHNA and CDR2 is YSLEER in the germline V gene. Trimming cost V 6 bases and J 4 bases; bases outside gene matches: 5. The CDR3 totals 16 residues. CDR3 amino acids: CASRRTSGSTTGELFF. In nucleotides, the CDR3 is TGCGCCAGCAGGCGGACTAGCGGGAGTACCACCGGGGAGCTGTTTTTT.

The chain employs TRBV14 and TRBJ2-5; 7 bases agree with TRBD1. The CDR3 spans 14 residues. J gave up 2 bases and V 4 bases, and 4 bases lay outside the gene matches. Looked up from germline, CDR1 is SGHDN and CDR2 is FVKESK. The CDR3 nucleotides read TGTGCCAGCAGCCTCGACAGGGTTCAAGAGACCCAGTACTTC. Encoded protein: CASSLDRVQETQYF.

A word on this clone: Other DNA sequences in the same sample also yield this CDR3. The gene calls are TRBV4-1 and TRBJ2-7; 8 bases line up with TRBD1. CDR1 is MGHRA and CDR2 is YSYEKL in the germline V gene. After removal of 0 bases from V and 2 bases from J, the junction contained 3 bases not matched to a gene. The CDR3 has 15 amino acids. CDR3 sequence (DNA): TGCGCCAGCAGCCAAGAGGGCAGGGGGCCCTACGAGCAGTACTTC. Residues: CASSQEGRGPYEQYF.

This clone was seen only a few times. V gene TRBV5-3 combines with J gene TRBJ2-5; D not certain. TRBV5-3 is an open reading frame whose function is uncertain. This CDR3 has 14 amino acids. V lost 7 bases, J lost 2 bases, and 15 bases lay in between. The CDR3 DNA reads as TGTGCCAGAGTCCTCCTACCCGCACAAGAGACCCAGTACTTC. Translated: CARVLLPAQETQYF.

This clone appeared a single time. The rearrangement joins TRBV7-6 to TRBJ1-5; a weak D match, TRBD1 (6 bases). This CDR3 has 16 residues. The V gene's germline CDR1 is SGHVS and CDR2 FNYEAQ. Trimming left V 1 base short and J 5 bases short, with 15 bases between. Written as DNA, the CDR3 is TGTGCCAGCAGCTTAGGGGCGAGGGGGACCCATCAGCCCCAGCATTTT. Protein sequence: CASSLGARGTHQPQHF.

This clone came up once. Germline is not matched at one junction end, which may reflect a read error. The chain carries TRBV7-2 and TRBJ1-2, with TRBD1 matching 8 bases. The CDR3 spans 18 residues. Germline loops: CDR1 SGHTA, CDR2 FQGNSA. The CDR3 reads CASSLIGFGTGENYGHTF. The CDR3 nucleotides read TGTGCCAGCAGCTTAATCGGTTTCGGGACAGGAGAGAACTATGGCCACACCTTC.

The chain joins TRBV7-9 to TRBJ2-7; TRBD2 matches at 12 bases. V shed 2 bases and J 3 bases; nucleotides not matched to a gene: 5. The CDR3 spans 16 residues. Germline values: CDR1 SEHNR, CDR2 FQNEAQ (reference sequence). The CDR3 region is CASSLRLAGVVYEQYF. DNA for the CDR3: TGTGCCAGCAGCTTAAGACTAGCGGGAGTGGTCTACGAGCAGTACTTC.